This passage covers 15 T cell receptor beta chains from one sample sequenced in a study of Ad26.COV2.S vaccination and SARS-CoV-2 variants. Stated treatment: 15 to 20 received Ad26.COV2.S at low or high dose, single or two shots; 5 received placebo; per-sample allocation not given. Following the first vaccine or placebo injection, samples were taken on day 63. TCRdb keeps only in-frame clones here, not all; method: immunoSEQ multiplex PCR. In the table there are around 300,000 clones, roughly nine tenths of which are singletons. The sequencing here drew on peripheral blood, taken in a trial of Ad26.COV2.S vaccine versus placebo. The receptors come from a person aged 18-60 years who received the Ad26.COV2.S COVID-19 vaccine or a placebo.

The chain has TRBV7-6 and TRBJ2-6; a weak D match, TRBD1 (5 bases). CDR3 length: 17 residues. With 3 bases removed from V and 2 bases from J, the gap between germline ends came to 14 bases. CDR1 SGHVS and CDR2 FNYEAQ come from the germline V gene. CDR3 sequence reads: CASSFGRVQTGANVLTF. The CDR3 DNA is TGTGCCAGCAGCTTCGGCAGGGTTCAGACTGGGGCCAACGTCCTGACTTTC.

This clone has just a few counts. The V call is TRBV10-3, the J call TRBJ1-2; D not resolved. Germline V gene lookup returns CDR1 ENHRY and CDR2 SYGVKD. Trimming removed 8 bases from V and 0 bases from J, with 10 bases in between. The CDR3 loop spans 13 amino acids. For the CDR3, the DNA is TGTGCCATCTCAGAGGGCCCTAACTATGGCTACACCTTC. Translated: CAISEGPNYGYTF.

The V gene is TRBV5-5, the J gene TRBJ2-3; 10 nucleotides align to TRBD2. Germline CDR1 SGHKS, CDR2 YYEKEE (reference sequence). V lost 2 bases and J lost 2; bases outside the gene matches: 11. CDR3 length: 18 residues. The DNA of the CDR3 is TGTGCCAGCAGCTTTGGGATTTCGACTAGCGGGCTCACAGATACGCAGTATTTT. Translation: CASSFGISTSGLTDTQYF.

CDR3 loop: CASSLLSQGEKLFF. CDR3 bases: TGTGCCAGCAGTTTATTAAGTCAGGGGGAAAAACTGTTTTTT. This chain links TRBV27 with TRBJ1-4; perhaps TRBD1 as D (6 bases). CDR3 length: 14 amino acids. Looked up from germline, CDR1 is MNHEY and CDR2 is SMNVEV (reference sequence). Trimming left V 1 base short and J 8 bases short, with 11 bases between.

The chain links TRBV10-3 to TRBJ2-1; D is unclear. V dropped 0 bases and J dropped 8 bases, with 8 bases sitting between them. The CDR3 has 13 amino acids. Germline V CDR1 and CDR2: ENHRY, SYGVKD. The CDR3 sequence: CAISESGKDEQFF. CDR3 bases: TGTGCCATCAGTGAGTCGGGCAAAGATGAGCAGTTCTTC.

The V call is TRBV19, the J call TRBJ2-3, with TRBD2 identical over 7 bases. CDR3 length equals 15 residues. Germline loops: CDR1 LNHDA, CDR2 SQIVND (reference sequence). J was trimmed by 2 bases and V by 3 bases; bases with no gene match: 5. CDR3 loop: CASSIKRGLTDTQYF. CDR3 in DNA: TGTGCCAGTAGTATCAAGCGGGGCCTCACAGATACGCAGTATTTT.

The chain couples TRBV6-2 or TRBV6-3 to TRBJ2-7; no firm D call. The V end was cut by 2 bases, the J end by 1 base, with 6 bases between. This CDR3 has 13 residues. The germline CDR1 and CDR2 sequences are MNHEY and SVGEGT. The CDR3 bases are TGTGCCAGCAGTTACGACCCATCCTACGAGCAGTACTTC. This encodes CASSYDPSYEQYF.

V gene TRBV18 combines with J gene TRBJ2-3; 9 bases are shared with TRBD2. This CDR3 is 14 amino acids long. With 3 bases clipped from V and 10 bases from J, the junction kept 8 bases outside the gene matches. CDR1 KGHSH and CDR2 LQKENI come from the germline V gene. CDR3 sequence (DNA): TGTGCCAGCTCACCTTCAATAGCGGGAGAGGCGCAGTATTTT. It is translated as CASSPSIAGEAQYF.

This chain uses TRBV25-1 with TRBJ1-5; 10 nucleotides line up with TRBD1. Germline V CDR1 and CDR2: MGHDK, SYGVNS. After removal of 5 bases from V and 4 bases from J, the junction contained 5 bases not matched to a gene. The CDR3 length is 15 residues. CDR3 sequence (DNA): TGTGCCAGCAGTACCGGGACAGGGGCGAATCAGCCCCAGCATTTT. Translation: CASSTGTGANQPQHF.

The genes are TRBV9 and TRBJ1-4; D is possibly TRBD1 (6 bases). CDR1 and CDR2 (germline): SGDLS, YYNGEE. V lost 0 bases and J lost 2, with 17 bases in between. The CDR3 contains 18 residues. CDR3 residues: CASSVGAGAGVTNEKLFF. CDR3 nucleotide sequence: TGTGCCAGCAGCGTAGGGGCAGGGGCAGGGGTTACTAATGAAAAACTGTTTTTT.

This clone showed up just once. The V and J genes are TRBV19 and TRBJ1-5; TRBD1 matches 7 bases. Germline V CDR1 and CDR2: LNHDA, SQIVND (reference sequence). The CDR3 totals 15 residues. The V segment lost 6 bases and the J segment 2 bases; nucleotides outside the gene matches: 7. In nucleotides, the CDR3 is TGTGCCAGTAGCGGACAGGTGATTGGCAATCAGCCCCAGCATTTT. This translates into CASSGQVIGNQPQHF.

J is TRBJ1-2 and V is TRBV13, with 7 bases lining up with TRBD1. This CDR3 is built from 17 residues. Germline trimming cut 10 bases from V and 2 bases from J; bases unmatched to any gene: 19. CDR1 and CDR2 (germline): PRHDT, FYEKMQ (reference sequence). CDR3 region: CATTSFPGTEHNYGYTF. CDR3 bases: TGTGCCACCACTAGCTTCCCCGGGACAGAGCACAACTATGGCTACACCTTC.

The V call is TRBV6-5, the J call TRBJ1-1; 8 bases align to TRBD1. The V segment lost 6 bases and the J segment 5 bases; nucleotides outside the gene matches: 8. CDR3 length: 14 residues. Germline-derived CDR1 and CDR2 are MNHEY and SVGAGI. CDR3 amino acids: CASSHGTGGTEAFF. The CDR3 coding sequence is TGTGCCAGCAGCCATGGGACAGGAGGAACTGAAGCTTTCTTT.

The rearrangement links TRBV21-1 to TRBJ1-5; TRBD1 is the table's D call and was not checked against the DNA. TRBV21-1 corresponds to a pseudogene. This CDR3 region has 15 residues. The CDR3 DNA is TGTGCCAGCCCCCCGTCGCGAGACAGGAGTCAGCCCCAGCATTTT. Protein product: CASPPSRDRSQPQHF.

The rearrangement joins TRBV5-4 to TRBJ1-1; D might be TRBD1 (6 bases). CDR1 and CDR2 from the germline V gene are SGHNT and YYREEE (reference sequence). The CDR3 totals 18 residues. Trimming pared 0 bases from V and 4 bases from J, leaving 22 bases between. The chain's CDR3 is CASSLDSRGGRGSTEAFF. The CDR3 DNA is TGTGCCAGCAGCTTGGATAGTCGAGGGGGGCGCGGCAGCACTGAAGCTTTCTTT. Looking up the rest from reference TRBV5-4 and TRBJ1-1 gives the full variable domain: ETGVTQSPTHLIKTRGQQVTLRCSSQSGHNTVSWYQQALGQGPQFIFQYYREEENGRGNFPPRFSGLQFPNYSSELNVNALELDDSALYLCASSLDSRGGRGSTEAFFGQGTRLTVV.